The 32 T cell receptor beta chains given below trace back to one sample, sequenced in a study of shared clonotypes between healthy human individuals. The protocol was immunoSEQ multiplex PCR, while the TCRdb copy is restricted to in-frame clones and leaves out a portion. The sample contains 650,000 to 750,000 clones, 72% of which appear only once. The material sequenced was memory CD4+ T cells sorted from blood. Subset defined: CD45RA-negative fraction. These receptors all stem from a woman aged 25 to 45 in good health.

This clone came up a few times. V and J are TRBV27 and TRBJ2-7; 8 bases fit TRBD2. V lost 5 bases and J lost 1; bases outside the gene matches: 7. CDR3 size: 15 residues. Per the germline V gene, CDR1 is MNHEY and CDR2 is SMNVEV (reference sequence). The CDR3 nucleotides are TGTGCCAGCAGTGAATTAGCGGGAAGGTCCTACGAGCAGTACTTC. Translated: CASSELAGRSYEQYF.

This chain uses TRBV18 with TRBJ1-4; D is undetermined. The CDR3 totals 14 residues. V was clipped by 6 bases and J by 3 bases, with 11 bases between them. Germline CDR1 and CDR2: KGHSH and LQKENI. CDR3: CASSQFGPNEKLFF. The CDR3 coding sequence is TGTGCCAGCTCCCAATTTGGGCCTAATGAAAAACTGTTTTTT.

A remark on this clone: Being one base from a much bigger clone, this may be a read error. This chain joins TRBV18 and TRBJ2-3; a possible D gene is TRBD1 (5 bases). The V and J ends lost 4 bases and 0 bases respectively, with 8 bases between them. The CDR3 has 14 amino acids. CDR1 is KGHSH, CDR2 LQKENI, per germline. The CDR3 DNA reads as TGTGCCAGCTCACTCCAGGGTAGCACAGATACGCAGTATTTT. Its translation is CASSLQGSTDTQYF.

This clone appeared once. The chain links TRBV27 to TRBJ2-7; D is unresolved. Germline lookup yields CDR1 MNHEY and CDR2 SMNVEV (reference sequence). This CDR3 region has 14 residues. Trimming pared 3 bases from V and 2 bases from J, leaving 11 bases between. CDR3 loop: CASSFGRPAYEQYF. CDR3 coding DNA: TGTGCCAGCAGTTTCGGCCGGCCGGCCTACGAGCAGTACTTC.

The chain employs TRBV28 and TRBJ1-3; possibly TRBD1 for D (5 bases). This CDR3 is built from 15 residues. The V end was cut by 3 bases, the J end by 0 bases, with 9 bases between. The germline V gene encodes CDR1 MDHEN and CDR2 SYDVKM. DNA for the CDR3: TGTGCCAGCAGTTTCCCGAGGGGCTCTGGAAACACCATATATTTT. Translation gives CASSFPRGSGNTIYF.

This clone occurred once. The CDR3 sequence is CASSTSGSYEQYF. The CDR3 bases are TGTGCCAGCAGTACTAGCGGGAGTTACGAGCAGTACTTC. The genes are TRBV9 and TRBJ2-7; TRBD2 matches at 11 bases. Germline V gene sequence: CDR1 SGDLS, CDR2 YYNGEE. The trim removed 5 bases at V and 4 bases at J, leaving 2 bases unmatched. This CDR3 spans 13 amino acids.

This chain connects TRBV7-9 to TRBJ1-1; D possibly corresponds to TRBD1 (5 bases). The CDR3 contains 13 residues. Looked up from germline, CDR1 is SEHNR and CDR2 is FQNEAQ (reference sequence). V gave up 5 bases and J gave up 5 bases, with 12 bases separating them. The CDR3: CASSARWGTEAFF. CDR3 DNA: TGTGCCAGCAGCGCCAGGTGGGGGACTGAAGCTTTCTTT.

This clone was observed a handful of times. The chain uses TRBV7-2 and TRBJ1-1, with D possibly matching TRBD1 (6 bases). CDR3 length: 14 amino acids. Germline loops: CDR1 SGHTA, CDR2 FQGNSA. Trimming pared 2 bases from V and 4 bases from J, leaving 11 bases between. The CDR3: CASSLMEDSTEAFF. CDR3 coding DNA: TGTGCCAGCAGCTTAATGGAGGACAGCACTGAAGCTTTCTTT.

The CDR3: CASSTGGWLIDQPQHF. For the CDR3, the DNA is TGTGCCAGCAGTACAGGGGGTTGGCTAATCGATCAGCCCCAGCATTTT. The chain recombines TRBV7-8 with TRBJ1-5; the match to TRBD1 covers 8 bases. This CDR3 contains 16 residues. J gave up 5 bases and V 6 bases, and 12 bases lay outside the gene matches. Germline V gene lookup returns CDR1 SGHVS and CDR2 FQNEAQ.

The V call is TRBV4-2, the J call TRBJ2-5; D is unclear. V lost 1 base and J 7 bases, leaving 4 bases between the germline ends. Germline values: CDR1 LGHNA, CDR2 YNFKEQ. The length of the CDR3 is 11 residues. CDR3 sequence: CASSQGVTQYF. For the CDR3, the DNA is TGTGCCAGCAGCCAAGGGGTGACCCAGTACTTC.

The rearrangement uses TRBV10-2 and TRBJ2-1; D is unresolved. The CDR3 is made up of 14 amino acids. In germline, CDR1 is WSHSY, CDR2 SAAADI. The V and J ends lost 0 bases and 1 base respectively, with 4 bases between them. CDR3 DNA: TGCGCCAGCAGTGAGTCAGCTTCCTACAATGAGCAGTTCTTC. It yields the protein CASSESASYNEQFF.

The chain carries TRBV11-2 and TRBJ1-1; D unclear. The CDR3 runs 16 residues. Germline V gives CDR1 SGHAT, CDR2 FQNNGV. V dropped 5 bases and J dropped 0 bases, with 16 bases sitting between them. The CDR3: CASSPYSGSLNTEAFF. CDR3 DNA sequence: TGTGCCAGCAGCCCCTATTCCGGCAGCCTGAACACTGAAGCTTTCTTT.

This clone has only a few counts. This sample includes further DNA sequences coding for the same CDR3. The CDR3 sequence is CASSLGSGAYNEQFF. CDR3 nucleotide sequence: TGCGCCAGCAGCTTGGGTAGCGGGGCGTACAATGAGCAGTTCTTC. This chain joins TRBV5-1 and TRBJ2-1, with TRBD2 matching over 8 bases. Germline V gives CDR1 SGHRS, CDR2 YFSETQ. The CDR3 loop spans 15 amino acids. Losses at the gene ends were 0 bases for V and 4 bases for J; bases not matched to a gene: 3. Based on the CDR3 plus reference TRBV5-1 and TRBJ2-1, the full variable domain is KAGVTQTPRYLIKTRGQQVTLSCSPISGHRSVSWYQQTPGQGLQFLFEYFSETQRNKGNFPGRFSGRQFSNSRSEMNVSTLELGDSALYLCASSLGSGAYNEQFFGPGTRLTVL.

This clone was detected only once. J is TRBJ2-2 and V is TRBV28; the D is unclear. V was shortened by 2 bases and J by 9 bases, with 4 bases between the two germline ends. The CDR3 loop spans 11 amino acids. Germline V gene lookup returns CDR1 MDHEN and CDR2 SYDVKM. This CDR3 reads CASSLERELFF. The CDR3 DNA reads as TGTGCCAGCAGTTTAGAGAGGGAGCTGTTTTTT. The full variable domain, its missing parts supplied by reference TRBV28 and TRBJ2-2, is DVKVTQSSRYLVKRTGEKVFLECVQDMDHENMFWYRQDPGLGLRLIYFSYDVKMKEKGDIPEGYSVSREKKERFSLILESASTNQTSMYLCASSLERELFFGEGSRLTVL.

The chain joins TRBV5-1 to TRBJ2-7, with 13 bases matching TRBD2. Germline loops: CDR1 SGHRS, CDR2 YFSETQ. V lost 0 bases, J lost 4 bases, and 19 bases stayed unmatched. The CDR3 consists of 21 residues. CDR3 sequence: CASSLVSGLAGVPPTYYEQYF. CDR3 nucleotides: TGCGCCAGCAGCTTGGTTTCCGGACTAGCGGGAGTCCCGCCCACCTATTACGAGCAGTACTTC. Combining the CDR3 with reference TRBV5-1 and TRBJ2-7 gives the whole variable domain KAGVTQTPRYLIKTRGQQVTLSCSPISGHRSVSWYQQTPGQGLQFLFEYFSETQRNKGNFPGRFSGRQFSNSRSEMNVSTLELGDSALYLCASSLVSGLAGVPPTYYEQYFGPGTRLTVT.

The count of this clone is one. The chain joins TRBV28 to TRBJ2-7; a possible D gene is TRBD1 (7 bases). Germline values: CDR1 MDHEN, CDR2 SYDVKM. Between the trimmed V and J ends, which lost 5 bases and 2 bases, there was a span of 16 bases. CDR3 length: 15 amino acids. The CDR3 loop is CASSPGGGGPYEQYF. CDR3 DNA: TGTGCCAGCAGTCCAGGTGGAGGGGGCCCCTACGAGCAGTACTTC.

The chain joins TRBV27 to TRBJ2-7; TRBD1 aligns across 11 bases. Germline V gene sequence: CDR1 MNHEY, CDR2 SMNVEV (reference sequence). The trim removed 3 bases at V and 3 bases at J, leaving 10 bases unmatched. The CDR3 has 17 amino acids. CDR3 in DNA: TGTGCCAGCAGTTTTGGTAGTCCCGGGACAGGGGGCTACGAGCAGTACTTC. Translation: CASSFGSPGTGGYEQYF.

The chain recombines TRBV10-3 with TRBJ2-1; 10 bases map to TRBD2. The CDR3 runs 15 residues. The V segment lost 6 bases and the J segment 4 bases; nucleotides outside the gene matches: 6. Germline V CDR1 and CDR2: ENHRY, SYGVKD. This CDR3 is CAIRQTSGLYNEQFF. For the CDR3, the DNA is TGTGCCATCAGGCAGACTAGCGGGCTATACAATGAGCAGTTCTTC.

This clone turned up a few times. The chain carries TRBV25-1 and TRBJ2-1, with 15 bases that match TRBD2. Germline loops: CDR1 MGHDK, CDR2 SYGVNS. Trimming cost V 3 bases and J 3 bases; bases outside gene matches: 6. The CDR3 runs to 18 residues. The CDR3 DNA sequence: TGTGCCAGCAGTGACACCGGACTAGCGGGAGGGGTCTACAATGAGCAGTTCTTC. This translates into CASSDTGLAGGVYNEQFF.

The V and J genes are TRBV30 and TRBJ2-3, with a possible D match to TRBD2 (6 bases). The CDR3 covers 15 residues. Germline-derived CDR1 and CDR2 are GTSNPN and SVGIG (reference sequence). The V and J ends lost 3 bases and 8 bases respectively, with 21 bases between them. CDR3 sequence: CAWSLGLPIVGTQYF. The CDR3 coding sequence is TGTGCCTGGAGCTTGGGACTGCCCATCGTAGGTACGCAGTATTTT.

V usage is TRBV28 and J usage is TRBJ1-5, with D possibly matching TRBD1 (6 bases). The V end was cut by 5 bases, the J end by 3 bases, with 14 bases between. Germline V gives CDR1 MDHEN, CDR2 SYDVKM. The length of the CDR3 is 15 residues. The CDR3 reads CASSRRGINNQPQHF. Here the CDR3 DNA reads TGTGCCAGCAGTCGAAGGGGGATCAACAATCAGCCCCAGCATTTT.

The chain uses TRBV15 and TRBJ2-4, with 7 nucleotides matching TRBD2. Germline values: CDR1 LNHNV, CDR2 YYDKDF (reference sequence). Trimming took 0 bases from V and 3 from J; bases not matched to a gene: 14. The CDR3 covers 19 residues. The CDR3 DNA reads as TGTGCCACCAGCAGAGAGCTGGCGGGAGCGATGCCAGGCAAAAACATTCAGTACTTC. This encodes CATSRELAGAMPGKNIQYF.

This chain joins TRBV19 and TRBJ1-1; D gene unclear. Trimming left V 1 base short and J 5 bases short, with 8 bases between. This CDR3 region has 13 residues. The germline V gene has CDR1 LNHDA and CDR2 SQIVND (reference sequence). The CDR3, as DNA: TGTGCCAGTAGTATAGGGTGGGGTACTGAAGCTTTCTTT. It yields the protein CASSIGWGTEAFF.

This rearrangement joins TRBV6-5 to TRBJ1-4, with unresolved D. This CDR3 is 16 amino acids long. V lost 0 bases and J 5 bases, leaving 13 bases between the germline ends. Germline CDR1 reads MNHEY; CDR2 reads SVGAGI. Here the CDR3 DNA reads TGTGCCAGCAGTTACTCGATTGAGACGGGGAATGAAAAACTGTTTTTT. It encodes CASSYSIETGNEKLFF.

The rearrangement links TRBV19 to TRBJ2-7, with D maybe TRBD1 (6 bases). The V gene's germline CDR1 is LNHDA and CDR2 SQIVND (reference sequence). This CDR3 has 15 residues. Deletions cut 4 bases from V and 6 bases from J, with 19 bases between. CDR3 sequence reads: CASSKTGHRDGEQYF. In DNA form, the CDR3 reads TGTGCCAGTAGTAAAACTGGACACAGGGACGGCGAGCAGTACTTC.

The CDR3 loop is CAWTPASSYEQYF. The CDR3 region has the DNA TGTGCCTGGACCCCGGCCAGCTCCTACGAGCAGTACTTC. The chain recombines TRBV30 with TRBJ2-7; D is uncertain. CDR1 and CDR2 (germline): GTSNPN, SVGIG (reference sequence). CDR3 length equals 13 residues. V was pared by 4 bases and J by 0 bases, with 10 bases between.

The chain couples TRBV5-1 to TRBJ1-1; TRBD1 is a possible D gene (6 bases). The V gene lost 3 bases and the J gene lost 3 bases, with 9 bases spanning the gap. Germline V gene lookup returns CDR1 SGHRS and CDR2 YFSETQ. CDR3 length equals 13 residues. The CDR3 region has the DNA TGCGCCAGCAGCTGGGGACAAGACACTGAAGCTTTCTTT. Protein sequence: CASSWGQDTEAFF. Full variable domain (outside the CDR3, taken from reference TRBV5-1 and TRBJ1-1): KAGVTQTPRYLIKTRGQQVTLSCSPISGHRSVSWYQQTPGQGLQFLFEYFSETQRNKGNFPGRFSGRQFSNSRSEMNVSTLELGDSALYLCASSWGQDTEAFFGQGTRLTVV.

This clone was seen a single time. The V call is TRBV7-2, the J call TRBJ2-1; D remains ambiguous. V was shortened by 5 bases and J by 15 bases, with 20 bases between the two germline ends. The CDR3 is 13 residues long. Germline values: CDR1 SGHTA, CDR2 FQGNSA. The CDR3 loop reads CASSPQRDLFPFF. The CDR3 DNA is TGTGCCAGCAGCCCTCAACGAGACTTGTTTCCGTTCTTC. Full variable domain (remainder filled in from reference TRBV7-2 and TRBJ2-1): GAGVSQSPSNKVTEKGKDVELRCDPISGHTALYWYRQSLGQGLEFLIYFQGNSAPDKSGLPSDRFSAERTGGSVSTLTIQRTQQEDSAVYLCASSPQRDLFPFFGPGTRLTVL.

The rearrangement uses TRBV29-1 and TRBJ2-7, with 10 bases that match TRBD2. The CDR3 covers 14 residues. Trimming cost V 5 bases and J 6 bases; bases outside gene matches: 10. In germline, CDR1 is SQVTM, CDR2 ANQGSEA. CDR3 loop: CSVLLAGVFVEQYF. Written as DNA, the CDR3 is TGCAGCGTTCTCCTAGCGGGAGTTTTTGTCGAGCAGTACTTC.

This clone occurred a few times. CDR3 amino acids: CASSRLGRQPQHF. The CDR3 DNA reads as TGTGCCAGCAGCCGGTTGGGCCGTCAGCCCCAGCATTTT. The rearrangement uses TRBV11-2 and TRBJ1-5, with D unclear. V was trimmed by 5 bases and J by 6 bases, leaving 11 bases between them. Germline CDR1 is SGHAT and CDR2 is FQNNGV. This CDR3 is 13 amino acids long.

This clone has a handful of counts. The chain uses TRBV4-2 and TRBJ2-7; the D is unclear. Per germline, CDR1 LGHNA and CDR2 YNFKEQ. V shed 1 base and J shed 3 bases, with 10 bases lying between them. There are 14 residues in the CDR3. In DNA form, the CDR3 reads TGTGCCAGCAGCCAAGGGGGTGAAGGCTACGAGCAGTACTTC. Translation gives CASSQGGEGYEQYF.

The rearrangement links TRBV5-4 to TRBJ1-3, with D unclear. The V end was cut by 6 bases, the J end by 1 base, with 11 bases between. Germline V gene lookup returns CDR1 SGHNT and CDR2 YYREEE (reference sequence). The CDR3 extends over 14 amino acids. The CDR3 bases are TGTGCCAGCACCTTCGGTGGATCTGGAAACACCATATATTTT. Translation: CASTFGGSGNTIYF.